This T cell receptor (beta chain) was sequenced in a study of blood T cell repertoires in COVID-19. About the study: PBMCs, B-cell-depleted T cells, or T cells provided the cDNA or gDNA that made up the material.

Losses at the gene ends were 3 bases for V and 2 bases for J; bases not matched to a gene: 5. CDR1 is MGHDK and CDR2 is SYGVNS in the germline V gene. The length of the CDR3 is 15 residues. This table comes from immunoSEQ multiplex PCR, and its TCRdb copy is limited to in-frame clones, with some not included. This sample has about 330,000 clones, with 75% to 85% found just once. The material sequenced was peripheral blood. The origin of this receptor is a human donor in a cohort sampled during active COVID-19. This chain links TRBV25-1 with TRBJ2-7; 9 nucleotides agree with TRBD1. CDR3 in DNA: TGTGCCAGCAGTGATAAGGACAGGGGCCCCTACGAGCAGTACTTC. Translated, it gives CASSDKDRGPYEQYF.